These 29 T cell receptor beta chains originate from one sample sequenced in a study of beta chain features in type 1 diabetes. cDNA synthesis used the whole RNA isolate, giving expressed TCRB sequences. The method was immunoSEQ multiplex PCR; TCRdb's version includes in-frame clones alone and lacks a portion of them. The table has about 42,000 clones, roughly 50% seen once. Material: stem cell memory CD4+ T cells from blood. These receptor sequences come from a woman under 40 in good health.

This clone was seen more than once but under ten times. The chain carries TRBV28 and TRBJ2-3; no definite D call. V gave up 8 bases and J gave up 1 base, with 19 bases separating them. The CDR3 has 16 residues. Germline CDR1 and CDR2: MDHEN and SYDVKM. The CDR3 reads CASEIRHSRRTDTQYF. CDR3 nucleotides: TGTGCCAGCGAGATCCGTCACAGTAGACGCACAGATACGCAGTATTTT. The whole variable domain, remainder taken from reference TRBV28 and TRBJ2-3, is DVKVTQSSRYLVKRTGEKVFLECVQDMDHENMFWYRQDPGLGLRLIYFSYDVKMKEKGDIPEGYSVSREKKERFSLILESASTNQTSMYLCASEIRHSRRTDTQYFGPGTRLTVL.

This chain links TRBV7-9 with TRBJ2-7; 7 bases align to TRBD2. The ends lost 5 bases at V and 7 bases at J; junction bases unmatched: 17. This CDR3 comprises 16 residues. Germline values: CDR1 SEHNR, CDR2 FQNEAQ (reference sequence). In DNA form, the CDR3 reads TGTGCCAGCAGCCCAAGAGGTATTGCGGGAGCCCTGGAGCAGTACTTC. It is translated as CASSPRGIAGALEQYF.

This rearrangement joins TRBV10-3 to TRBJ2-7, with 11 bases identical to TRBD1. The CDR3 contains 14 residues. CDR1 is ENHRY, CDR2 SYGVKD, per germline. With 10 bases clipped from V and 0 bases from J, the junction kept 5 bases outside the gene matches. The CDR3 protein is CATTGTGGSYEQYF. The CDR3 DNA reads as TGTGCCACCACGGGGACAGGGGGCTCCTACGAGCAGTACTTC.

J is TRBJ1-1 and V is TRBV5-1, with D perhaps TRBD1 (5 bases). V lost 0 bases and J 2 bases, leaving 11 bases between the germline ends. This CDR3 is 15 amino acids long. Germline loops: CDR1 SGHRS, CDR2 YFSETQ. DNA of the CDR3: TGCGCCAGCAGCTTGGTCGACAGCCGAAACACTGAAGCTTTCTTT. Translating it yields CASSLVDSRNTEAFF.

CDR3 residues: CASSRGGAGASYEQYF. The CDR3 bases are TGTGCCAGCAGCCGGGGGGGGGCGGGAGCCTCCTACGAGCAGTACTTC. This chain joins TRBV27 and TRBJ2-7, with TRBD2 matching 8 bases. CDR3 length equals 16 residues. V shed 6 bases and J 0 bases; nucleotides not matched to a gene: 10. CDR1 is MNHEY and CDR2 is SMNVEV in the germline V gene (reference sequence).

The chain carries TRBV14 and TRBJ2-2; D is uncertain. The CDR3 consists of 16 residues. Germline V gene lookup returns CDR1 SGHDN and CDR2 FVKESK. The V and J ends lost 4 bases and 3 bases respectively, with 15 bases between them. CDR3 loop: CASSRKFGTDTGELFF. CDR3 sequence (DNA): TGTGCCAGCAGCCGTAAATTCGGTACTGACACCGGGGAGCTGTTTTTT.

This clone has just a few counts. The chain joins TRBV6-6 to TRBJ2-3, with TRBD1 as a possible D gene (5 bases). Germline-derived CDR1 and CDR2 are MNHNY and SVGAGI (reference sequence). V lost 6 bases and J lost 6, with 10 bases in between. The CDR3 runs to 12 residues. This chain's CDR3 is CASSSPGDTQYF. CDR3 nucleotide sequence: TGTGCCAGCAGCTCCCCAGGGGATACGCAGTATTTT.

The rearrangement uses TRBV2 and TRBJ2-7, with 8 bases aligning to TRBD2. This CDR3 spans 13 amino acids. J lost 10 bases, V lost 3 bases, and 8 bases had no gene match. Looked up from germline, CDR1 is SNHLY and CDR2 is FYNNEI. The DNA for the CDR3 is TGTGCCAGCAGTGAGTCGGTAGCGGGAAGCCAGTACTTC. It is translated as CASSESVAGSQYF.

This sequence joins TRBV28 and TRBJ2-1; 10 bases match TRBD2. Germline CDR1 and CDR2: MDHEN and SYDVKM. The CDR3 loop spans 13 amino acids. The trim removed 10 bases at V and 4 bases at J, leaving 4 bases unmatched. The CDR3 coding sequence is TGTGCCATCGGACTAGCGGAGTACAATGAGCAGTTCTTC. Its translation is CAIGLAEYNEQFF.

The V call is TRBV19, the J call TRBJ2-7, with 11 bases identical to TRBD2. V lost 3 bases, J lost 4 bases, and 5 bases stayed unmatched. Germline lookup yields CDR1 LNHDA and CDR2 SQIVND (reference sequence). The CDR3 loop spans 15 amino acids. The chain's CDR3 is CASSIQLAGVYEQYF. The DNA for the CDR3 is TGTGCCAGTAGTATCCAACTAGCGGGAGTGTACGAGCAGTACTTC.

The count of this clone is one. The V gene is TRBV4-2, the J gene TRBJ1-1; D gene uncertain. V lost 3 bases to trimming and J lost 2 bases, with 10 bases between them. The CDR3 covers 14 residues. Germline V gives CDR1 LGHNA, CDR2 YNFKEQ. In DNA, the CDR3 is TGTGCCAGCAGCCAGTTAGGCGGAAACACTGAAGCTTTCTTT. It yields the protein CASSQLGGNTEAFF.

This sequence joins TRBV30 and TRBJ1-4; the D is unclear. The CDR3 runs to 14 residues. V lost 4 bases, J lost 0 bases, and 9 bases lay in between. CDR1 and CDR2 from the germline V gene are GTSNPN and SVGIG (reference sequence). DNA for the CDR3: TGTGCCTGGAACCGACAAACAACTAATGAAAAACTGTTTTTT. Translated: CAWNRQTTNEKLFF. The full variable domain, in which reference TRBV30 and TRBJ1-4 provide the parts outside the CDR3, is SQTIHQWPATLVQPVGSPLSLECTVEGTSNPNLYWYRQAAGRGLQLLFYSVGIGQISSEVPQNLSASRPQDRQFILSSKKLLLSDSGFYLCAWNRQTTNEKLFFGSGTQLSVL.

The chain has TRBV27 and TRBJ1-1; weak D call: TRBD1 (6 bases). This CDR3 spans 16 amino acids. Germline assignment: CDR1 MNHEY and CDR2 SMNVEV (reference sequence). With 5 bases removed from V and 1 base from J, the gap between germline ends came to 17 bases. DNA for the CDR3: TGTGCCAGCAGTCTAGCAGGACAGCCAGGGAACACTGAAGCTTTCTTT. Its translation: CASSLAGQPGNTEAFF.

There are a few counts of this clone. The chain carries TRBV6-1 and TRBJ1-5, with unresolved D. The CDR3 contains 14 residues. Trimming stripped 7 bases from V and 1 base from J, with 11 bases between. CDR1 and CDR2 (germline): MNHNS, SASEGT. CDR3: CASTVRESNQPQHF. The CDR3 DNA sequence: TGTGCCAGCACGGTGAGGGAGAGCAATCAGCCCCAGCATTTT.

This chain connects TRBV18 to TRBJ2-7; 7 bases are a match to TRBD1. Germline V gene lookup returns CDR1 KGHSH and CDR2 LQKENI. Trimming cost V 3 bases and J 1 base; bases outside gene matches: 3. The CDR3 has 14 residues. CDR3 nucleotide sequence: TGTGCCAGCTCACCCGGGACAGCATCCTACGAGCAGTACTTC. The encoded protein is CASSPGTASYEQYF.

The chain uses TRBV4-3 and TRBJ1-2; tentative D call: TRBD1 (5 bases). CDR3 length: 17 residues. V gave up 0 bases and J gave up 3 bases, with 17 bases separating them. CDR1 LGHNA and CDR2 YSLEER come from the germline V gene. The CDR3 bases are TGCGCCAGCAGCCAAGATTCGGACAACCCAGGTCACTATGGCTACACCTTC. This encodes CASSQDSDNPGHYGYTF.

This clone was recorded a few times. The chain links TRBV9 to TRBJ2-1, with 8 bases fitting TRBD2. This CDR3 contains 16 residues. The germline V gene has CDR1 SGDLS and CDR2 YYNGEE. Trimming cost V 0 bases and J 0 bases; bases outside gene matches: 2. CDR3 loop: CASSVVGTSSYNEQFF. CDR3 in DNA: TGTGCCAGCAGCGTAGTCGGGACTAGCTCCTACAATGAGCAGTTCTTC.

This clone showed up just a few times. The rearrangement uses TRBV28 and TRBJ2-2; D perhaps matches TRBD2 (5 bases). The germline V gene has CDR1 MDHEN and CDR2 SYDVKM. The CDR3 consists of 17 residues. V gave up 3 bases and J gave up 5 bases, with 19 bases separating them. The CDR3 region has the DNA TGTGCCAGCAGTTTCATTGCGAACCGACTATCGACCGGGGAGCTGTTTTTT. It encodes CASSFIANRLSTGELFF.

J is TRBJ2-7 and V is TRBV29-1, with D uncertain. This CDR3 is 12 amino acids long. Germline-derived CDR1 and CDR2 are SQVTM and ANQGSEA. V gave up 3 bases and J gave up 8 bases, with 14 bases separating them. DNA of the CDR3: TGCAGCGTTGAGTCTGATAGTCCTAAGCAGTACTTC. Translated, it gives CSVESDSPKQYF.

This clone appeared a few times. The chain uses TRBV11-1 and TRBJ1-1; 11 nucleotides line up with TRBD1. The CDR3 contains 15 residues. V was clipped by 5 bases and J by 5 bases; unmatched bases: 7. In germline, CDR1 is SGHAT, CDR2 FQDESV (reference sequence). This CDR3 is CASSPTGTGGTEAFF. The CDR3 DNA reads TGTGCCAGCAGCCCGACCGGGACAGGGGGAACTGAAGCTTTCTTT.

The chain recombines TRBV9 with TRBJ2-6; TRBD1 is a possible D gene (5 bases). The CDR3 covers 15 residues. CDR1 and CDR2 from the germline V gene are SGDLS and YYNGEE. Trimming pared 3 bases from V and 0 bases from J, leaving 7 bases between. This CDR3 reads CASSGQFSGANVLTF. CDR3 in DNA: TGTGCCAGCAGCGGACAGTTCTCTGGGGCCAACGTCCTGACTTTC.

This clone was observed a handful of times. V gene TRBV5-1 combines with J gene TRBJ2-1, with D perhaps matching TRBD1 (5 bases). V shed 6 bases and J shed 6 bases, with 25 bases lying between them. The CDR3 loop spans 17 amino acids. CDR1 is SGHRS and CDR2 is YFSETQ in the germline V gene. The CDR3 loop reads CASTNRQPGPTVNEQFF. CDR3 coding DNA: TGCGCCAGCACCAACAGACAGCCTGGTCCTACAGTCAATGAGCAGTTCTTC.

This chain uses TRBV2 with TRBJ1-1, with no clear D. Germline CDR1 SNHLY, CDR2 FYNNEI. The V and J ends lost 4 bases and 2 bases respectively, with 14 bases between them. The CDR3 extends over 15 amino acids. The CDR3 region has the DNA TGTGCCAGCAGTGTTGAGGGTACGGAAAACACTGAAGCTTTCTTT. It encodes CASSVEGTENTEAFF.

The V call is TRBV30, the J call TRBJ2-1; tentatively, D is TRBD1 (6 bases). The length of the CDR3 is 14 residues. Germline values: CDR1 GTSNPN, CDR2 SVGIG (reference sequence). V was shortened by 5 bases and J by 8 bases, with 19 bases between the two germline ends. The CDR3, as DNA: TGTGCCTGGGGACGGGAACAGGGCGGCCATGAGCAGTTCTTC. Translated: CAWGREQGGHEQFF.

The chain is built from TRBV28 and TRBJ1-2, with 10 bases identical to TRBD1. The trim removed 5 bases at V and 6 bases at J, leaving 3 bases unmatched. Germline V lookup: CDR1 MDHEN, CDR2 SYDVKM. The CDR3 covers 13 residues. CDR3 amino acids: CASSPGTGDGYTF. The CDR3 nucleotides are TGTGCCAGCAGTCCGGGGACAGGGGATGGCTACACCTTC.

This clone was seen once. V and J are TRBV7-9 and TRBJ1-1; the D is unclear. V was pared by 2 bases and J by 0 bases, with 10 bases between. This CDR3 comprises 15 residues. Germline lookup yields CDR1 SEHNR and CDR2 FQNEAQ (reference sequence). The CDR3 spells CASSLSGTMNTEAFF. CDR3 DNA sequence: TGTGCCAGCAGCTTATCCGGTACGATGAACACTGAAGCTTTCTTT.

The chain employs TRBV29-1 and TRBJ2-2; D is perhaps TRBD2 (5 bases). Trimming cost V 6 bases and J 7 bases, with 15 bases left between them. Germline V gene data show CDR1 as SQVTM and CDR2 as ANQGSEA. This CDR3 has 13 amino acids. The CDR3 loop is CSVKLDSDGELFF. The DNA for the CDR3 is TGCAGCGTCAAACTAGATTCCGACGGGGAGCTGTTTTTT.

This sequence joins TRBV5-6 and TRBJ2-3; TRBD2 matches at 8 bases. The CDR3 sequence is 13 residues long. The junction had 7 bases not matched to a gene; V was cut back by 7 bases and J by 6 bases. Germline V gene sequence: CDR1 SGHDT, CDR2 YYEEEE. The CDR3 reads CASRLGGGDTQYF. The DNA of the CDR3 is TGTGCCAGCCGGCTTGGCGGGGGGGATACGCAGTATTTT.

V gene TRBV5-1 combines with J gene TRBJ1-4; 9 nucleotides match TRBD1. Germline V CDR1 and CDR2: SGHRS, YFSETQ. The CDR3 has 17 amino acids. The J segment lost 4 bases and the V segment lost 4 bases, leaving 11 bases of the junction unmatched. The CDR3 region is CASSVRDRDYSNEKLFF. The CDR3 region has the DNA TGCGCCAGCAGCGTCCGGGACAGGGACTATAGTAATGAAAAACTGTTTTTT.